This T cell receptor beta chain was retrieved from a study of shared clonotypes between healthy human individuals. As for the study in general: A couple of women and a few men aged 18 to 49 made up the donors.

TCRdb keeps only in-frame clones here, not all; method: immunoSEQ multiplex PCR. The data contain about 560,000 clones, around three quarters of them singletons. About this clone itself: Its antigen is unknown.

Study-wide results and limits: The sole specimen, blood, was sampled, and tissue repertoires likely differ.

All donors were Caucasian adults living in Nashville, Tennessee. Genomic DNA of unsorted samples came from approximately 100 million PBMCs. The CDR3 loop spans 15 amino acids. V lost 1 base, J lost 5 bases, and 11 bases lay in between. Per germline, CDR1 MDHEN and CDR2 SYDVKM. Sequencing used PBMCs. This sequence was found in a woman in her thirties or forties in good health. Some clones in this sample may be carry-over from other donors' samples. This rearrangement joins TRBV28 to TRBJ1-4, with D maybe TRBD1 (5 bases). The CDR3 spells CASSLSPGRNEKLFF. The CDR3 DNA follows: TGTGCCAGCAGTTTATCCCCAGGGCGAAATGAAAAACTGTTTTTT. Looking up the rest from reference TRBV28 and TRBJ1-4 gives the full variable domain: DVKVTQSSRYLVKRTGEKVFLECVQDMDHENMFWYRQDPGLGLRLIYFSYDVKMKEKGDIPEGYSVSREKKERFSLILESASTNQTSMYLCASSLSPGRNEKLFFGSGTQLSVL.